Included here is one TCR beta chain sequence, with context. This sample stems from a study of T cells in Graves' hyperthyroidism and ophthalmopathy. TCR beta CDR3 region amplification was performed from RNA transcripts. Carried out on the TCR CDR3, a first-round RT-PCR used the HTBI primer set. One entry per CDR3 protein results from TCRdb running MiXCR on the multiplex PCR reads. The data hold approximately 640,000 distinct CDR3 sequences, with about 17% observed a single time. Trimming took off 1 base at V and 4 bases at J, with 10 bases between the two ends. Germline V gives CDR1 LNHDA, CDR2 SQIVND (reference sequence). The length of the CDR3 is 15 residues.

The specimen sequenced was blood. This rearrangement joins TRBV19 to TRBJ2-2, with D hard to call. The source is a woman between 25 and 40 years old with Graves' hyperthyroidism. CDR3: CASSIAEGSTGELFF. Here the CDR3 DNA reads TGTGCCAGTAGTATAGCCGAAGGTAGCACCGGGGAGCTGTTTTTT.